This T cell receptor beta chain is from a study of T cells in Graves' hyperthyroidism and ophthalmopathy. RNA transcripts provided the source from which TCR beta CDR3 regions were amplified. Primed by the HTBI set, a first-round RT-PCR was run on the TCR CDR3. TCRdb reanalysed the multiplex PCR reads using MiXCR and keeps one entry per CDR3 protein. The sample carries 450,000 to 700,000 distinct CDR3 sequences, just over 45% recorded once. V shed 0 bases and J shed 9 bases, with 11 bases lying between them. Germline lookup yields CDR1 SEHNR and CDR2 FQNEAQ (reference sequence). The CDR3 sequence is 13 residues long. For Graves' hyperthyroidism to be stable, ophthalmopathy could not progress within 18 months.

The specimen was peripheral blood or thyroid tissue (not recorded which). The source of this sequence is a young woman with Graves' hyperthyroidism. The rearrangement joins TRBV7-9 to TRBJ1-2, with D unclear. The CDR3 DNA is TGTGCCAGCAGCTTAGCGGCGGGAGGGCGCTACACCTTC. This gives the protein CASSLAAGGRYTF.